This T cell receptor (beta chain) was profiled in a study of siplizumab effects on memory and regulatory T cells. V was clipped by 3 bases and J by 5 bases; unmatched bases: 2. The CDR3 loop spans 13 amino acids. Germline CDR1 SGHTA, CDR2 FQGTGA. Roughly 100,000 TCR templates underwent assay in every sample. TCRdb keeps only in-frame clones here, not all; method: immunoSEQ multiplex PCR. The sample shows over 45,000 clones, 95% to 98% of them seen only once. The sample consisted of naive CD8+ T cells sorted from blood. This receptor was obtained from a human donor in good health. The chain recombines TRBV7-3 with TRBJ2-7; TRBD2 aligns across 9 bases. CDR3 sequence (DNA): TGTGCCAGCAGCTTCGCTAGCGGGAACGAGCAGTACTTC. Its translation: CASSFASGNEQYF. The full variable domain, with the rest looked up from reference TRBV7-3 and TRBJ2-7, is GAGVSQTPSNKVTEKGKYVELRCDPISGHTALYWYRQSLGQGPEFLIYFQGTGAADDSGLPNDRFFAVRPEGSVSTLKIQRTERGDSAVYLCASSFASGNEQYFGPGTRLTVT.